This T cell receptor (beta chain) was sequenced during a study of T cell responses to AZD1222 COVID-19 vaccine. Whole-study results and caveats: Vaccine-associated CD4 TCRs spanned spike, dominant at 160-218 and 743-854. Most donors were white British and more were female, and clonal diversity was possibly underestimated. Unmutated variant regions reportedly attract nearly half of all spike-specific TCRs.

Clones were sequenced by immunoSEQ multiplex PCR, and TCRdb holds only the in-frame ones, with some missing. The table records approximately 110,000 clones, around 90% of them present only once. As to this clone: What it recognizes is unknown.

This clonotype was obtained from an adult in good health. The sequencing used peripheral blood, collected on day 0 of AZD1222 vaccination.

The CDR3 DNA reads as TGTGCCAGCAGCCCCCGCCGCGGGACAGGGACCTACGAGCAGTACTTC. Protein product: CASSPRRGTGTYEQYF. V usage is TRBV13 and J usage is TRBJ2-7; the match to TRBD1 covers 9 bases. This CDR3 is built from 16 residues. V lost 5 bases, J lost 2 bases, and 10 bases stayed unmatched. Germline V lookup: CDR1 PRHDT, CDR2 FYEKMQ (reference sequence).